This T cell receptor (beta chain) was identified in a study of cytomegalovirus exposure and HLA in healthy donors (dated by TCRdb to about 2017). With respect to the entire study: An earlier analysis of approximately 640 of the donors reported about 250 Gb of sequence data and roughly 110 million unique TCR beta sequences from 150 million to 200 million T cells. The aim of the study was to test whether cataloging public T cell receptors could identify signatures of past pathogen exposure. Typing coverage varied by locus: 629-630 donors for A, B, C, DRB1 and DQB1; 500 to 550 for DQA1; over 600 for DPA1; approximately 490 for DPB1. All discovery cohort repertoires had been generated on a single sequencing platform. Alongside the repertoire data, information on donor age, sex, ethnicity and CMV serostatus was compiled. HLA typing included class I and class II loci at four-digit resolution. The study combined high-throughput TCR immunosequencing, statistical association of individual TCRs with disease status, and machine learning to predict cytomegalovirus infection status. Besides the first cohort of 500 to 700 subjects, a separate validation cohort made up of some 110 different subjects was used. An earlier analysis of roughly 600 of the donors used high-throughput TCR beta sequencing to judge whether each TCR beta V gene segment behaved as functional or pseudogenic. Of the 300 to 500 genotyped donors, 81% were placed in the genetic ancestry cluster associated with self-reported Caucasian donors. Rather than using new phenotypic data, the later analysis identified candidate immune exposures from TCR beta sequences and from how often those sequences occurred across donors. Roughly 5 DR-DQ haplotypes were handled as single units for association and clustering, since linkage in the cohort was strong. The study profiled the T cell repertoires of more than 500 subjects by immunosequencing and related them to cytomegalovirus serostatus. An early release covering roughly 580 HLA-typed donors comprised about 310 gigabases of sequencing data and around 80 million unique TCR sequences. In a later analysis, previously published TCR beta repertoires from fewer than 750 donors were re-analyzed and high-resolution HLA genotyping was added so that TCR occurrence patterns could be studied. On average, 235,054 unique TCR beta nucleotide sequences were sequenced per donor among 398 genotyped donors of the cohort, with 15% to 20% of those sequences being non-productive. In a later genetic analysis, genome-wide SNP genotypes for about 65% of the 666 donors were used, and that subset was treated as a discovery cohort. Beyond this particular receptor, the publication reports: Because HLA typing was unavailable for some donors at each locus, only the typed subset was used in association tests. According to a later analysis, TCR association rates differed among HLA loci, with DRB1 alleles showing the most associated TCRs and HLA-C alleles showing the fewest. A later genetic analysis associated a missense DCLRE1C variant with V-gene and J-gene trimming of TCR beta chains, and an independent cohort replicated the association. Broadly in line with IMGT annotations, most TCR beta V segments showed up in productive rearrangements about 87% or about 30% of the time in an earlier analysis of around 600 of the donors. At a false discovery rate of 0.05, a later analysis linked approximately 18,000 TCR beta sequences to specific HLA alleles. A total of about 150 TCR beta chains were listed by the study as associated with cytomegalovirus. Sequencing depth was assumed to be roughly uniform across donors in the presence/absence analyses, though that assumption may not hold. The authors suggested that the approach could potentially be generalized to other disease states and immunological phenotypes. A few of the identified cytomegalovirus-associated TCR beta chains were confirmed in vitro to be specific for cytomegalovirus antigens. The classifier was reported to diagnose cytomegalovirus status with high specificity and sensitivity in both the original and validation cohorts. CMV serostatus was the only immune exposure information available for the cohort. In a later analysis, most CMV-associated TCR beta chains were found to appear HLA-restricted, with HLA associations seemingly driven largely by CMV exposure. According to a later genetic analysis, donors in an Asian-associated ancestry cluster had fewer N-insertions in productive TCRs than the roughly 670-donor mean. A further reported finding was that TCR beta sequences accurately predicted the HLA-A and HLA-B alleles for most subjects in the first cohort. A group of highly shared sequence variants was considered likely to be a technical artifact of the sequencing pipeline. Linkage disequilibrium might explain the correlated functional status among segregating V segments, but an unknown experimental factor could not be ruled out. The earlier analysis of a few hundred of the donors excluded some 15 rarely observed V segments, including chromosome 9 orphons, because counts were too low. In this cohort, only TCR beta chains were sequenced, and detectable features were limited by the absence of alpha or paired-chain data. Several of the top co-occurrence clusters appeared to be linked to parvovirus B19, influenza, CMV and Epstein-Barr virus, according to a later analysis. Some IMGT-functional V segments, including TRBV6-2 and TRBV6-3, could not be told apart with the 87-base-pair reads, so those segments were excluded. When HLA alleles, especially DR and DQ, strongly co-occurred, TCR associations were difficult to assign to individual alleles. While some public TCRs were present in many individuals, most TCR sequences turned up only very rarely across donors. Compared with equally common non-associated chains, HLA-associated TCR beta chains in a later analysis were more clonally expanded and had lower generation probabilities.

Library method: the immunoSEQ multiplex PCR assay. For the multiplex PCR, a mixture combining 60 forward primers for TCR Vbeta segments and 13 reverse primers for TCR Jbeta segments was used. Amplification of the CDR3 region of rearranged TCR beta genes was performed with a multiplex PCR assay on genomic DNA. The amplified TCR beta libraries were sequenced on the Illumina HiSeq System as 87-base-pair reads. Per the authors' processing: A later analysis tallied 75 million to 85 million unique TCR beta chains across the 650 to 750 repertoires, and about 10 million of those chains were shared by two or more donors. A nearest-neighbor algorithm error-corrected the raw reads and collapsed the reads into unique sequences, merging closely related sequences to remove PCR and sequencing errors. To assign V, D and J gene segments, CDR3 sequences were aligned to IMGT reference sequences. Each retained sequence needed at least a six-nucleotide match to both a V gene segment and a J gene segment. A rearrangement was called productive if the CDR3 had no stop codons and remained in frame with V and J, and every other rearrangement was called non-productive. Following IMGT convention, CDR3 was defined as the stretch from the second conserved V-encoded cysteine to the conserved J-encoded phenylalanine. In an earlier analysis of roughly 580 of the donors, sequences lacking an unambiguous match to a single V gene segment were excluded. An earlier analysis of a few hundred of the donors called V segments functional above 56.7% productive rearrangements and segregating when the between-donor standard deviation exceeded 5%. A statistical classification framework was built for diagnosing cytomegalovirus status from the catalog of TCR beta chain sequences. In a later analysis, V and J genes were assigned by comparing TCR nucleotide sequences against IMGT/GENE-DB human TR gene sequences. In a later analysis, CDR3 sequences and most-parsimonious VDJ recombination scenarios were assigned using the TCRdist pipeline. In a later analysis, every TCR beta chain was defined by the combination of its CDR3 amino acid sequence and its V-gene family, and reads without a unique V-gene family were dropped. As a way to deal with suspected cross-contamination and a sequencing artifact, a later analysis dropped hundreds of nucleotide sequences that were highly shared and had low generation probability. A later analysis calculated a clonal expansion index for each public chain from normalized within-repertoire ranks of inferred template counts. A later analysis computed generation probabilities with a VDJ recombination model fitted to out-of-frame rearrangements, and checked the results against IGoR. Hypergeometric tests were used in a later analysis to score TCR-TCR, TCR-HLA and TCR-CMV co-occurrence, with a repertoire-size bias correction applied to the TCR pairs. To estimate false discovery rates, a later analysis permuted the HLA or CMV assignments 20 times. In a later analysis, co-occurring TCRs were grouped using DBSCAN, and TCRdist sequence similarity was added for clustering within HLA-allele-positive subsets. Repertoires with fewer than 30,000 or more than 120,000 public chains were left out of co-occurrence clustering, as were five repertoires with anomalous nucleotide sharing. TCRdb stores this immuneACCESS table with in-frame sequences only. Part of the clones is absent; in the studies checked, under half of the shortfall reflects unresolved V genes, and no reason is known for the rest. Clonal size and the V and J genes are those of that table, whereas D and trimming came from the DNA. The sample profile shows some 110,000 clones; about four fifths of them were found once. The biggest ten clones account for roughly 20% of the sample.

Trimming leaves V shorter by 2 bases and J shorter by 2 bases, with the junction holding 3 bases beyond the gene matches. Including cysteine and valine, the CDR3 has 15 amino acids. This entry keeps only the CDR3 DNA: 45 bases, framed from base 1. CDR1 and CDR2 were assigned from the germline V gene as MNHNS and SASEGT. This clone was picked up a small number of times. The antigen this receptor binds is unknown. The input lacks base qualities; no much larger clone sits a single base away. The cohort comprised some 680 healthy bone marrow donors. All cohort members were sampled while nominally healthy, although unrecorded immune exposures were likely present. The donor was CMV seropositive and belonged to the group of over 250 seropositive cohort members. A peripheral blood sample was collected from each donor, and TCR beta sequencing was performed on peripheral blood mononuclear cells. Genomic DNA was extracted from the blood cell samples with the Qiagen DNeasy Blood Extraction Kit.

The receptor was isolated from a man younger than 40 in good health and CMV-seropositive. In this chain, TRBV6-1 is recombined with TRBJ2-7; TRBD2 matches 10 bases in the middle. The sequencing input was PBMCs. CDR3 region: CASSELAGAAYEQYV. In nucleotide form, the sequence is TGTGCCAGCAGTGAACTAGCGGGAGCAGCCTACGAGCAGTACGTC.